The 20 T cell receptor beta chains presented below share a single source sample, sequenced in a study of cytomegalovirus exposure and HLA in healthy donors. With 60 Vbeta and 13 Jbeta primers, the PCR was carried out. The assay was immunoSEQ multiplex PCR, and TCRdb's table has in-frame clones only and misses some. This repertoire includes some 140,000 clones. Sequencing was carried out using PBMCs. These receptors all come from a woman between 55 and 75 years old in good health and CMV-seronegative.

The J gene is TRBJ2-2, the V gene TRBV6-1, with TRBD1 matching 7 bases. V was pared by 6 bases and J by 5 bases, with 6 bases of the junction left unmatched. Germline V gives CDR1 MNHNS, CDR2 SASEGT. CDR3 length: 14 residues. The CDR3 loop reads CASSHRQGTGELFF. As DNA, the CDR3 is TGTGCCAGCAGCCATAGACAGGGTACCGGGGAGCTGTTTTTT.

V usage is TRBV30 and J usage is TRBJ2-2; 10 nucleotides agree with TRBD2. J was trimmed by 5 bases and V by 0 bases; bases with no gene match: 6. The germline V gene has CDR1 GTSNPN and CDR2 SVGIG (reference sequence). This CDR3 is built from 16 residues. For the CDR3, the DNA is TGTGCCTGGAGTGTAAAAGGACTAGCGGTGACCGGGGAGCTGTTTTTT. This sequence encodes CAWSVKGLAVTGELFF.

This chain joins TRBV2 and TRBJ2-1, with 8 bases fitting TRBD1. Looked up from germline, CDR1 is SNHLY and CDR2 is FYNNEI. With 4 bases clipped from V and 14 bases from J, the junction kept 4 bases outside the gene matches. There are 11 residues in the CDR3. The CDR3 sequence: CASSVRTGKFF. CDR3 DNA sequence: TGTGCCAGCAGTGTTCGGACAGGGAAGTTCTTC.

This sequence joins TRBV5-1 and TRBJ1-3; the match to TRBD1 covers 8 bases. V trimming: 0 bases; J trimming: 3 bases; junction bases outside the gene matches: 5. Germline loops: CDR1 SGHRS, CDR2 YFSETQ. CDR3 length equals 16 residues. The CDR3, as DNA: TGCGCCAGCAGCTTGGGGGACAGGCCCTATGGAAACACCATATATTTT. This encodes CASSLGDRPYGNTIYF.

This chain joins TRBV15 and TRBJ2-7; D not certain. The CDR3 length is 12 residues. Trimming stripped 0 bases from V and 5 bases from J, with 5 bases between. CDR1 and CDR2 from the germline V gene are LNHNV and YYDKDF (reference sequence). The CDR3 DNA is TGTGCCACCAGCAGAGACAGTGACGAGCAGTACTTC. Its protein product is CATSRDSDEQYF.

V gene TRBV6-1 combines with J gene TRBJ1-5; TRBD1 matches at 9 bases. V gave up 7 bases and J gave up 7 bases; unmatched junction bases: 8. CDR1 is MNHNS and CDR2 is SASEGT in the germline V gene. The CDR3 totals 14 residues. The DNA for the CDR3 is TGTGCCAGCACCGAGGGACAGGGAGGACAGCCCCAGCATTTT. This sequence encodes CASTEGQGGQPQHF.

The chain joins TRBV28 to TRBJ1-2; 7 positions agree with TRBD1. V was pared by 2 bases and J by 12 bases, with 12 bases of the junction left unmatched. CDR3 length: 14 amino acids. Looked up from germline, CDR1 is MDHEN and CDR2 is SYDVKM. The CDR3 DNA sequence: TGTGCCAGCAGTTTACAAGACAGGGCTACCCCCCACACCTTC. Its translation: CASSLQDRATPHTF.

This chain connects TRBV2 to TRBJ1-1; D might be TRBD1 (5 bases). CDR1 and CDR2 from the germline V gene are SNHLY and FYNNEI. The germline V and J ends were trimmed by 5 bases and 6 bases, with 19 bases remaining between them. The CDR3 length is 15 residues. The CDR3 loop reads CASSPRVVDSSEAFF. CDR3 coding DNA: TGTGCCAGCAGTCCCCGGGTCGTTGACAGTTCTGAAGCTTTCTTT.

The V gene is TRBV19, the J gene TRBJ2-7; no clear D gene. V shed 3 bases and J shed 1 base, with 7 bases lying between them. CDR3 size: 13 residues. The germline CDR1 and CDR2 sequences are LNHDA and SQIVND (reference sequence). CDR3 sequence: CASSIFVSYEQYF. CDR3 DNA sequence: TGTGCCAGTAGTATTTTCGTATCCTACGAGCAGTACTTC.

This chain links TRBV11-2 with TRBJ1-2; TRBD1 matches 9 bases. This CDR3 spans 17 amino acids. Germline-derived CDR1 and CDR2 are SGHAT and FQNNGV. With V trimmed by 3 bases and J by 8 bases, 16 bases remained unmatched. The CDR3 spells CASSLGYRVTGGDGYTF. In DNA form, the CDR3 reads TGTGCCAGCAGCTTGGGTTACAGGGTTACAGGGGGCGACGGCTACACCTTC.

The chain has TRBV5-1 and TRBJ2-2; 13 nucleotides agree with TRBD2. V lost 4 bases to trimming and J lost 2 bases; unmatched junction nucleotides: 5. CDR3 length: 17 residues. Per the germline V gene, CDR1 is SGHRS and CDR2 is YFSETQ. The CDR3 DNA is TGCGCCAGCAGCGCCGGACTAGCGGGGGTCAACACCGGGGAGCTGTTTTTT. Translated: CASSAGLAGVNTGELFF. The entire variable domain, with the rest obtained from reference TRBV5-1 and TRBJ2-2, is as follows: KAGVTQTPRYLIKTRGQQVTLSCSPISGHRSVSWYQQTPGQGLQFLFEYFSETQRNKGNFPGRFSGRQFSNSRSEMNVSTLELGDSALYLCASSAGLAGVNTGELFFGEGSRLTVL.

CDR3 amino acids: CSAGHMGGYTF. In nucleotides, the CDR3 is TGCAGTGCTGGTCACATGGGCGGCTACACCTTC. The chain uses TRBV20-1 and TRBJ1-2, with D unclear. Trimming pared 5 bases from V and 8 bases from J, leaving 12 bases between. The CDR3 has 11 residues. CDR1 and CDR2 from the germline V gene are DFQATT and SNEGSKA (reference sequence).

This rearrangement joins TRBV4-2 to TRBJ1-1, with 7 bases identical to TRBD1. The junction had 8 bases not matched to a gene; V was cut back by 8 bases and J by 5 bases. This CDR3 is built from 13 residues. CDR1 and CDR2 (germline): LGHNA, YNFKEQ. The CDR3 region has the DNA TGTGCCAGCTGCGGACAGGTGGGGACTGAAGCTTTCTTT. As protein: CASCGQVGTEAFF.

The chain employs TRBV6-5 and TRBJ2-2; weak D call: TRBD2 (5 bases). This CDR3 has 16 amino acids. Germline CDR1 reads MNHEY; CDR2 reads SVGAGI. The ends were cut back, 0 bases at V and 5 bases at J, with 13 bases in the middle. CDR3: CASSYSGRGFTGELFF. The DNA for the CDR3 is TGTGCCAGCAGTTACTCAGGACGGGGATTTACCGGGGAGCTGTTTTTT.

V is TRBV27 and J is TRBJ1-1; 10 bases align to TRBD1. The ends lost 3 bases at V and 4 bases at J; junction bases unmatched: 2. Per the germline V gene, CDR1 is MNHEY and CDR2 is SMNVEV (reference sequence). The CDR3 length is 14 residues. In nucleotides, the CDR3 is TGTGCCAGCAGTTTGTGGACAGGGGGCACTGAAGCTTTCTTT. Translating gives CASSLWTGGTEAFF.

This chain links TRBV7-8 with TRBJ1-4; 7 bases align to TRBD1. Germline V gene lookup returns CDR1 SGHVS and CDR2 FQNEAQ. The J segment lost 0 bases and the V segment lost 4 bases, leaving 8 bases of the junction unmatched. The CDR3 spans 17 residues. The CDR3 DNA is TGTGCCAGCAGCTGGCCGGGACAGAGCGCAACTAATGAAAAACTGTTTTTT. This encodes CASSWPGQSATNEKLFF.

V and J are TRBV10-3 and TRBJ2-5, with D perhaps TRBD2 (6 bases). Germline V gives CDR1 ENHRY, CDR2 SYGVKD. The CDR3 extends over 14 amino acids. V dropped 0 bases and J dropped 3 bases, with 8 bases sitting between them. CDR3 region: CAISESTGEETQYF. The CDR3 coding sequence is TGTGCCATCAGTGAGTCGACGGGGGAAGAGACCCAGTACTTC.

The chain uses TRBV7-2 and TRBJ1-6; D possibly corresponds to TRBD1 (5 bases). Between the trimmed V and J ends, which lost 2 bases and 7 bases, there was a span of 9 bases. The CDR3 contains 14 residues. Germline V CDR1 and CDR2: SGHTA, FQGNSA. As DNA, the CDR3 is TGTGCCAGCAGCTTACAGGGAAACAATTCACCCCTCCACTTT. Translating gives CASSLQGNNSPLHF.

The chain uses TRBV4-1 and TRBJ2-4; D perhaps matches TRBD2 (6 bases). The germline V and J ends were trimmed by 0 bases and 0 bases, with 12 bases remaining between them. CDR1 MGHRA and CDR2 YSYEKL come from the germline V gene. The CDR3 totals 17 residues. The CDR3 sequence: CASSQDPAGIAKNIQYF. DNA of the CDR3: TGCGCCAGCAGCCAAGATCCCGCGGGAATAGCCAAAAACATTCAGTACTTC.

The CDR3, as DNA: TGTGCCAGCAGTCCCGGCGGGGCGGGGGGAGTTTACAATGAGCAGTTCTTC. Amino acids: CASSPGGAGGVYNEQFF. The chain recombines TRBV27 with TRBJ2-1; 8 nucleotides match TRBD2. The V gene end was trimmed by 5 bases and the J gene end by 4 bases; junction bases not matched to a gene: 13. The CDR3 is 17 residues long. CDR1 and CDR2 from the germline V gene are MNHEY and SMNVEV (reference sequence).